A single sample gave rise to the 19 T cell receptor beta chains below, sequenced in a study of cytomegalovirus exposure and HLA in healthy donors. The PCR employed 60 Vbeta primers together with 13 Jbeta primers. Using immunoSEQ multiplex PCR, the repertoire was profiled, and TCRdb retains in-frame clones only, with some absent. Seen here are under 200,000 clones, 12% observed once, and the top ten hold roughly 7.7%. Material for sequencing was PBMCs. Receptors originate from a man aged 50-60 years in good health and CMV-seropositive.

DNA of the CDR3: TGTGCCAGCAGCTTTCTTGTCTACAATGAGCAGTTCTTC. Its protein is CASSFLVYNEQFF. The rearrangement uses TRBV7-9 and TRBJ2-1; no clear D. V lost 3 bases to trimming and J lost 3 bases, with 6 bases between them. The CDR3 length is 13 residues. Germline V lookup: CDR1 SEHNR, CDR2 FQNEAQ (reference sequence).

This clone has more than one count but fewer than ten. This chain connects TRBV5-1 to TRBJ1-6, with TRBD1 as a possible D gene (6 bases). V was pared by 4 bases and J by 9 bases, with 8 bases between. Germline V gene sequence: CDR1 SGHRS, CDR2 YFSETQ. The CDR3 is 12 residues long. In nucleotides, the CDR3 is TGCGCCAGCAGCACAGGGAGTTCACCCCTCCACTTT. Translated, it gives CASSTGSSPLHF.

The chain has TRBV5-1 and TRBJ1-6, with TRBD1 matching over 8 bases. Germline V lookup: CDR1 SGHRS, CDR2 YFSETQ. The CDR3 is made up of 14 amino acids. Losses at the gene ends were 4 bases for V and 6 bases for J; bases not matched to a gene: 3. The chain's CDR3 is CASSPDRGNSPLHF. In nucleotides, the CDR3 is TGCGCCAGCAGCCCCGACAGGGGTAATTCACCCCTCCACTTT.

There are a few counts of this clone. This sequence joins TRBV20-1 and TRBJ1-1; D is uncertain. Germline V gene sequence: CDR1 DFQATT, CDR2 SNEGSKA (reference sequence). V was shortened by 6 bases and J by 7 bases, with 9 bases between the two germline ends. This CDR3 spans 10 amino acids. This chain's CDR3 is CSALSYEAFF. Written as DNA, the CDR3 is TGCAGTGCCTTGTCGTATGAAGCTTTCTTT.

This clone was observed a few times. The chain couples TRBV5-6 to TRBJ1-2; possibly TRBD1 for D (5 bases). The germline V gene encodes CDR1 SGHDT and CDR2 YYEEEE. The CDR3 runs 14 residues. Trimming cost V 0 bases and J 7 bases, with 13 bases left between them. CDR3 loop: CASSLGGGATGYTF. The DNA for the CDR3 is TGTGCCAGCAGCTTGGGGGGGGGAGCAACTGGCTACACCTTC. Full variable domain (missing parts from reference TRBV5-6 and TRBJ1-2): DAGVTQSPTHLIKTRGQQVTLRCSPKSGHDTVSWYQQALGQGPQFIFQYYEEEERQRGNFPDRFSGHQFPNYSSELNVNALLLGDSALYLCASSLGGGATGYTFGSGTRLTVV.

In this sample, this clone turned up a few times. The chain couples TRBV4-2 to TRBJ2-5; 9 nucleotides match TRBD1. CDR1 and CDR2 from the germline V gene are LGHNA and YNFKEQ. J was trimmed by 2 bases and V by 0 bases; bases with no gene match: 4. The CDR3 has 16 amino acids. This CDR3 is CASSQEGTGLQETQYF. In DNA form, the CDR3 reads TGTGCCAGCAGCCAAGAAGGGACAGGGTTACAAGAGACCCAGTACTTC.

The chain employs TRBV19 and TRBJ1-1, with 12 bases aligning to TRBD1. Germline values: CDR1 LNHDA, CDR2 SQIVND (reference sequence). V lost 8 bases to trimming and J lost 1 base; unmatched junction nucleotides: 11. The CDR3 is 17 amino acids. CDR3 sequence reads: CASAIRDRGLRNTEAFF. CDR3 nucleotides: TGTGCCAGTGCGATCCGGGACAGGGGGCTAAGGAACACTGAAGCTTTCTTT.

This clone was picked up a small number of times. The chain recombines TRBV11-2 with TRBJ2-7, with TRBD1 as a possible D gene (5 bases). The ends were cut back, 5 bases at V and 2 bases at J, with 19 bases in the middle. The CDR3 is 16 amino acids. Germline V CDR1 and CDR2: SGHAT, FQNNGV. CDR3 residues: CASSPRVWQGAYEQYF. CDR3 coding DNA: TGTGCCAGCAGCCCTAGAGTATGGCAGGGCGCCTACGAGCAGTACTTC.

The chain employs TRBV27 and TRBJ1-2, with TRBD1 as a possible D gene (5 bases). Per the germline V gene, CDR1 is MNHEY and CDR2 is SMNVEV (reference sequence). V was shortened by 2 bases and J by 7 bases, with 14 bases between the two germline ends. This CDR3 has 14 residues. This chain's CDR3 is CASSLRSGAGGYTF. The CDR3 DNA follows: TGTGCCAGCAGTTTAAGGAGTGGGGCTGGTGGCTACACCTTC.

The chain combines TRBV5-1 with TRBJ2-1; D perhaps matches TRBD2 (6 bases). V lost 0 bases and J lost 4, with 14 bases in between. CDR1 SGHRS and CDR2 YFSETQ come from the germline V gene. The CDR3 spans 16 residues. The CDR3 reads CASSLAAGSAYNEQFF. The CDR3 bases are TGCGCCAGCAGCTTGGCGGCGGGGAGCGCGTACAATGAGCAGTTCTTC.

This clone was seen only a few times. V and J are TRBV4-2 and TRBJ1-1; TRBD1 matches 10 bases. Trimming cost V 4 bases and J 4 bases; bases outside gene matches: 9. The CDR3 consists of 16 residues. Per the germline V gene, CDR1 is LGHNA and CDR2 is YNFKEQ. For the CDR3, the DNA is TGTGCCAGCAGCCTTCCAACCGGGACAGGGGCCACTGAAGCTTTCTTT. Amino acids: CASSLPTGTGATEAFF.

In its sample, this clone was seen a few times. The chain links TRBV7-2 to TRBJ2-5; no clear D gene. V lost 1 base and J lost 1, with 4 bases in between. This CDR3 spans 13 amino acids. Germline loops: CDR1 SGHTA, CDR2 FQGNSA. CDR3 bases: TGTGCCAGCAGCTTAGGAGTCCAAGAGACCCAGTACTTC. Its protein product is CASSLGVQETQYF. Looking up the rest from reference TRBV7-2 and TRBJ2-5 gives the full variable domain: GAGVSQSPSNKVTEKGKDVELRCDPISGHTALYWYRQSLGQGLEFLIYFQGNSAPDKSGLPSDRFSAERTGGSVSTLTIQRTQQEDSAVYLCASSLGVQETQYFGPGTRLLVL.

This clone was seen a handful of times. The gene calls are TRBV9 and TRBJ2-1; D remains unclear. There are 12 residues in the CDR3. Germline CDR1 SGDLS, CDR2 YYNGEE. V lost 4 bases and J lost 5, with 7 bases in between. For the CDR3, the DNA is TGTGCCAGCAGCCCCCCTAACAATGAGCAGTTCTTC. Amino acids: CASSPPNNEQFF. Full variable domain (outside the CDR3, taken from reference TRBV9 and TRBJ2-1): DSGVTQTPKHLITATGQRVTLRCSPRSGDLSVYWYQQSLDQGLQFLIQYYNGEERAKGNILERFSAQQFPDLHSELNLSSLELGDSALYFCASSPPNNEQFFGPGTRLTVL.

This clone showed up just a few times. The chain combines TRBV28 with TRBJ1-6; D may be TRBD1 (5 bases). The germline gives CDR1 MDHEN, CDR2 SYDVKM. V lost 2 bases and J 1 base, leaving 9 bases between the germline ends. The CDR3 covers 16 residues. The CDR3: CASSLQGGSYNSPLHF. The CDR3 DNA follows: TGTGCCAGCAGTTTACAGGGTGGGTCCTATAATTCACCCCTCCACTTT.

The CDR3 DNA reads as TGCGCCAGCAGCCAAGAGGGGATGCGGGATGGCTACACCTTC. This sequence encodes CASSQEGMRDGYTF. The rearrangement links TRBV4-1 to TRBJ1-2; D not resolved. CDR3 length: 14 amino acids. Germline CDR1 reads MGHRA; CDR2 reads YSYEKL. V was pared by 0 bases and J by 6 bases, with 11 bases between.

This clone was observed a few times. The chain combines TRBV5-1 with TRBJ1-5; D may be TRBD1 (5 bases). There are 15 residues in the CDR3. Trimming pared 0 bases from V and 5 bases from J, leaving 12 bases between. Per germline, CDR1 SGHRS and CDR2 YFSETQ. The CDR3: CASSLGPGLYQPQHF. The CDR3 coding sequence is TGCGCCAGCAGCTTGGGGCCGGGACTATATCAGCCCCAGCATTTT.

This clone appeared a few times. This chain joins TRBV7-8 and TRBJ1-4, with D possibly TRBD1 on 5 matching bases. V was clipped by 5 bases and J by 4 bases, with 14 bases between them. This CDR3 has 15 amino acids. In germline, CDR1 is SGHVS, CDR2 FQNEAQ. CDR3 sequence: CASSPGGRLNEKLFF. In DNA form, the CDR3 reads TGTGCCAGCAGCCCCGGGGGACGGCTTAATGAAAAACTGTTTTTT. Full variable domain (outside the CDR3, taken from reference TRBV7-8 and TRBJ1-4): GAGVSQSPRYKVAKRGQDVALRCDPISGHVSLFWYQQALGQGPEFLTYFQNEAQLDKSGLPSDRFFAERPEGSVSTLKIQRTQQEDSAVYLCASSPGGRLNEKLFFGSGTQLSVL.

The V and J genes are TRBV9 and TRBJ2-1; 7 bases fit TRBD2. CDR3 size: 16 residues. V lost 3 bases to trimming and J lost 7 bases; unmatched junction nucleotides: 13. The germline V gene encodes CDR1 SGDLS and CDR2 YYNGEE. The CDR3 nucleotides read TGTGCCAGCAGCGCGGACCTAGCGGTTCGAAGAAATGAGCAGTTCTTC. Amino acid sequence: CASSADLAVRRNEQFF.

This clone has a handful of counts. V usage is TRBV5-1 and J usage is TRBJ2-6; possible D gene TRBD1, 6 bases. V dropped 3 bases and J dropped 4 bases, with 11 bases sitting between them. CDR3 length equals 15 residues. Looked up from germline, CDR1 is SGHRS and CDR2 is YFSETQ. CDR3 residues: CASSWGQGGANVLTF. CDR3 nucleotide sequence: TGCGCCAGCAGCTGGGGTCAGGGGGGGGCCAACGTCCTGACTTTC.